Listed below are T cell receptor beta chains from one sample, sequenced in a study of T cells after yellow fever vaccination. TCRdb analysed the 5' RACE reads with MiXCR anew, one entry per CDR3 protein. Among some 390,000 distinct CDR3 sequences listed, 6.2% were seen once. The sample in question was PBMCs, obtained 5 days after the yellow fever booster vaccination. These receptors originate from a man aged 25 to 45 who received the YFV17D yellow fever vaccine. Each CDR3 is given with its conserved first and last residue. D genes are given only for firm matches. Size is stated for part of the rows, as once, few or many counts, or as a class when the clone is expanded.

length	V	D	J	size	DNA	CDR3
16	TRBV4-3	NA	TRBJ2-2	many	TGCGCCAGCAGCCCGGGGACGGGAAGGAGCACCGGGGAGCTGTTTTTT	CASSPGTGRSTGELFF
13	TRBV6-5	NA	TRBJ2-5	few	TGTGCCAGCAGTTACGACATAAAAGAGACCCAGTACTTC	CASSYDIKETQYF
15	TRBV5-1	NA	TRBJ2-3	NA	TGCGCCAGCAGCTTTCGACAGGTCTACACAGATACGCAGTATTTT	CASSFRQVYTDTQYF
14	TRBV12-3/TRBV12-4	NA	TRBJ1-1	few	TGTGCCAGCAGTTTAGCAGATACGAACACTGAAGCTTTCTTT	CASSLADTNTEAFF
16	TRBV3-1	NA	TRBJ2-7	NA	TGTGCCTGCAGCCAAGAAGGGTGGTCCGGGGGTGACGAGCAGTACTTC	CACSQEGWSGGDEQYF
15	TRBV18	TRBD1	TRBJ2-7	many	TGTGCCAGCTCACCCGGGACAGGGTTAACCTACGAGCAGTACTTC	CASSPGTGLTYEQYF
15	TRBV29-1	TRBD1	TRBJ2-7	many	TGCAGCGTGCTCAAACTGCGGGACAGGGCATACGAGCAGTACTTC	CSVLKLRDRAYEQYF
13	TRBV20-1	NA	TRBJ2-5	few	TGCAGTGCTTCCAGGGCTTCCCATCGGACCCAGTACTTC	CSASRASHRTQYF
16	TRBV5-1	TRBD2	TRBJ2-7	NA	TGCGCCAGCAGCTACGGGACTAGCGGGACAACCTACGAGCAGTACTTC	CASSYGTSGTTYEQYF
15	TRBV7-2	NA	TRBJ2-1	many	TGTGCCAGCAGCTTAGCACCCCCATCCTACAATGAGCAGTTCTTC	CASSLAPPSYNEQFF
12	TRBV27	NA	TRBJ2-1	many	TGTGCCAGCAGGGCAGGGGCAGGTGAGCAGTTCTTC	CASRAGAGEQFF
14	TRBV5-5	TRBD2	TRBJ2-7	NA	TGTGCCAGCAGCTTGGAGGGACTAGACTACGAGCAGTACTTC	CASSLEGLDYEQYF
14	TRBV28	TRBD1	TRBJ2-5	many	TGTGCCAGCAGGCCGAGGACAGGAAAAGAGACCCAGTACTTC	CASRPRTGKETQYF
13	TRBV12-5	NA	TRBJ2-3	NA	TGTGCTAGTGGACTAAGCGCCACAGATACGCAGTATTTT	CASGLSATDTQYF
12	TRBV20-1	NA	TRBJ1-6	many	TGCAGTGCCGGAGACAGTAATTCACCCCTCCACTTT	CSAGDSNSPLHF
14	TRBV3-1	NA	TRBJ2-1	many	TGTGCCAGCAGCCAAGGGAGGGGGGGGCTCGGGCAGTTCTTC	CASSQGRGGLGQFF
11	TRBV10-3	NA	TRBJ2-3	few	TGTGCCATCAGTGAGACAGATACGCAGTATTTT	CAISETDTQYF
14	TRBV6-5	NA	TRBJ2-1	many	TGTGCCAGCAGTTTGCGGACCAGCTACAATGAGCAGTTCTTC	CASSLRTSYNEQFF
12	TRBV12-3/TRBV12-4	NA	TRBJ2-5	many	TGTGCCAGCAGTTTAGTGAAAGAGACCCAGTACTTC	CASSLVKETQYF
14	TRBV5-6	NA	TRBJ2-7	NA	TGTGCCAGCAGCCGACCGGCAGGGAGAAGCGAGCAGTACTTC	CASSRPAGRSEQYF
15	TRBV4-2	TRBD2	TRBJ2-1	NA	TGTGCCAGCAGCCAAGATTGGCTAGCGGGAGCTGAGCAGTTCTTC	CASSQDWLAGAEQFF
13	TRBV12-3/TRBV12-4	NA	TRBJ2-7	few	TGTGCCAGCAGTTTATCGCCCGTCGGTGAGCAGTACTTC	CASSLSPVGEQYF
16	TRBV12-3/TRBV12-4	TRBD2	TRBJ2-7	many	TGTGCCAGCAGTTTAGCCCCGGGACTAGCGGTTTACGAGCAGTACTTC	CASSLAPGLAVYEQYF
12	TRBV19	NA	TRBJ1-2	NA	TGTGCCAGTAGTGAGATTAACTATGGCTACACCTTC	CASSEINYGYTF
15	TRBV7-9	TRBD2	TRBJ2-1	many	TGTGCCAGCAGCCCCGGACTAGCGGGAGCTCTTGAGCAGTTCTTC	CASSPGLAGALEQFF
13	TRBV5-5	TRBD2	TRBJ2-3	NA	TGTGCCAGCGGCCCATCGGGGGGAGATACGCAGTATTTT	CASGPSGGDTQYF